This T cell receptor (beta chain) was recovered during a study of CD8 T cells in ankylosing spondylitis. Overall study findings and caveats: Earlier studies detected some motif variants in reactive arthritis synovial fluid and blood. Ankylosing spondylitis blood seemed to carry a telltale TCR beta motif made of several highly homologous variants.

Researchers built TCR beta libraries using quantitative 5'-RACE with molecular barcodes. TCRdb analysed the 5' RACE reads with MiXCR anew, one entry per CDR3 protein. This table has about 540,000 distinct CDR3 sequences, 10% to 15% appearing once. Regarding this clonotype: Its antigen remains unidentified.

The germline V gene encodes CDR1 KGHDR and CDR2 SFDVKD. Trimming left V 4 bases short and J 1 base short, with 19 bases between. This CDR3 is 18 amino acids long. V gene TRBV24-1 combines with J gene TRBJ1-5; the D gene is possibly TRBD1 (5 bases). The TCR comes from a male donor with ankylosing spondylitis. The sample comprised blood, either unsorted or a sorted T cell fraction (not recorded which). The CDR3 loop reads CATSEGLQRGRSNQPQHF. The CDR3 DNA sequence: TGTGCCACCAGTGAGGGGCTACAGAGGGGCCGGAGCAATCAGCCCCAGCATTTT.